The 14 T cell receptor beta chains below all came from one sample that was sequenced in a study of cytomegalovirus exposure and HLA in healthy donors. It was with 60 Vbeta and 13 Jbeta primers that the PCR ran. TCRdb's table, derived via immunoSEQ multiplex PCR, lists solely in-frame clones and lacks some. This table holds 130,000 to 150,000 clones, around 77% found once. The specimen sequenced was PBMCs. The receptors shown here come from a woman aged 35 to 49 in good health and CMV-seropositive.

CDR3 amino acids: CASSDQRGSSTDTQYF. CDR3 sequence (DNA): TGTGCCAGCAGTGACCAGCGGGGCTCTAGCACAGATACGCAGTATTTT. The genes are TRBV2 and TRBJ2-3; TRBD2 aligns across 7 bases. CDR1 is SNHLY and CDR2 is FYNNEI in the germline V gene. Trimming removed 3 bases from V and 0 bases from J; junction bases left unmatched: 6. The CDR3 sequence is 16 residues long.

This chain uses TRBV5-1 with TRBJ1-2; TRBD1 agrees at 7 bases. CDR3 size: 13 residues. Looked up from germline, CDR1 is SGHRS and CDR2 is YFSETQ. J was trimmed by 3 bases and V by 5 bases; bases with no gene match: 4. CDR3 amino acids: CASRTGDDYGYTF. Here the CDR3 DNA reads TGCGCCAGCAGAACAGGGGATGACTATGGCTACACCTTC.

The chain employs TRBV27 and TRBJ1-6; D is possibly TRBD1 (5 bases). The V end lost 6 bases, the J end lost 7 bases, and 13 bases lay between the germline ends. CDR1 is MNHEY and CDR2 is SMNVEV in the germline V gene (reference sequence). The CDR3 sequence is 14 residues long. CDR3 loop: CASRSGTANSPLHF. The CDR3 nucleotides read TGTGCCAGCAGGTCCGGGACTGCCAATTCACCCCTCCACTTT.

V is TRBV5-1 and J is TRBJ2-2; 10 nucleotides match TRBD2. This CDR3 has 15 amino acids. The V gene's germline CDR1 is SGHRS and CDR2 YFSETQ. V shed 0 bases, J shed 6 bases, and the junction held 2 bases outside the gene matches. CDR3 protein: CASSLELAGAGELFF. CDR3 DNA: TGCGCCAGCAGCTTGGAGCTAGCGGGGGCCGGGGAGCTGTTTTTT.

The J gene is TRBJ2-7, the V gene TRBV2; D possibly corresponds to TRBD2 (6 bases). This CDR3 has 15 residues. Trimming stripped 4 bases from V and 0 bases from J, with 13 bases between. The germline CDR1 and CDR2 sequences are SNHLY and FYNNEI. The CDR3 DNA reads TGTGCCAGCAGTGTTGGCGGGGTCCTCTCCTACGAGCAGTACTTC. This translates into CASSVGGVLSYEQYF. Using reference TRBV2 and TRBJ2-7 for the parts outside the CDR3, the full variable domain is EPEVTQTPSHQVTQMGQEVILRCVPISNHLYFYWYRQILGQKVEFLVSFYNNEISEKSEIFDDQFSVERPDGSNFTLKIRSTKLEDSAMYFCASSVGGVLSYEQYFGPGTRLTVT.

This clone has just one count. The CDR3, as DNA: TGTGCCAGTAGATCAAGTGGGGGCTTCTATGGCTACACCTTC. It is translated as CASRSSGGFYGYTF. This chain connects TRBV19 to TRBJ1-2, with D perhaps matching TRBD1 (6 bases). V was shortened by 6 bases and J by 4 bases, with 15 bases between the two germline ends. The CDR3 consists of 14 residues. Germline-derived CDR1 and CDR2 are LNHDA and SQIVND (reference sequence).

The V gene is TRBV10-3, the J gene TRBJ2-5; TRBD1 matches 9 bases. Germline assignment: CDR1 ENHRY and CDR2 SYGVKD. Trimming removed 4 bases from V and 2 bases from J; junction bases left unmatched: 5. The CDR3 loop spans 15 amino acids. DNA of the CDR3: TGTGCCATCAGTGCAGGACAGGGGTGGCAAGAGACCCAGTACTTC. It specifies CAISAGQGWQETQYF.

The CDR3, as DNA: TGTGCCAGCAGTGAAAAGACTAGCGGGGGGGCTCTCTTATGGGAAGAGACCCAGTACTTC. Amino acids: CASSEKTSGGALLWEETQYF. V and J are TRBV2 and TRBJ2-5; 14 nucleotides align to TRBD2. The junction had 14 bases not matched to a gene; V was cut back by 2 bases and J by 3 bases. The CDR3 is 20 residues long. The germline gives CDR1 SNHLY, CDR2 FYNNEI.

The chain links TRBV11-2 to TRBJ1-1; D is unresolved. Trimming cost V 5 bases and J 4 bases, with 11 bases left between them. This CDR3 comprises 13 residues. Germline V lookup: CDR1 SGHAT, CDR2 FQNNGV. DNA for the CDR3: TGTGCCAGCAGCCCGCGGATGGGCACTGAAGCTTTCTTT. Protein sequence: CASSPRMGTEAFF.

The rearrangement uses TRBV2 and TRBJ1-3; D not resolved. The CDR3 spans 13 residues. Per germline, CDR1 SNHLY and CDR2 FYNNEI. The V end was cut by 6 bases, the J end by 7 bases, with 13 bases between. The CDR3 DNA sequence: TGTGCCAGCAGCCCCGGGGAGGGTAACACCATATATTTT. The encoded protein is CASSPGEGNTIYF.

This clone was counted a few times. The chain has TRBV4-1 and TRBJ1-6; D is perhaps TRBD1 (5 bases). The germline V gene encodes CDR1 MGHRA and CDR2 YSYEKL. The CDR3 is made up of 17 amino acids. The V end lost 4 bases, the J end lost 5 bases, and 18 bases lay between the germline ends. CDR3 DNA sequence: TGCGCCAGCAGCCGTCGGTCCCTAATAGGGGATAATTCACCCCTCCACTTT. Encoded protein: CASSRRSLIGDNSPLHF.

This chain joins TRBV6-1 and TRBJ1-1; TRBD1 agrees at 7 bases. This CDR3 has 15 residues. CDR1 MNHNS and CDR2 SASEGT come from the germline V gene. The J segment lost 4 bases and the V segment lost 6 bases, leaving 11 bases of the junction unmatched. In nucleotides, the CDR3 is TGTGCCAGCAGAAATGGGGCAGGGGGGAGCACTGAAGCTTTCTTT. Translation: CASRNGAGGSTEAFF.

The chain employs TRBV5-1 and TRBJ2-5, with D unresolved. Trimming shortened V by 1 base and J by 4 bases, and 8 bases separated the two germline ends. The germline V gene has CDR1 SGHRS and CDR2 YFSETQ. The length of the CDR3 is 13 residues. In DNA form, the CDR3 reads TGCGCCAGCAGCTTGATGGTCGGAGAGACCCAGTACTTC. Translated, it gives CASSLMVGETQYF.

The gene calls are TRBV29-1 and TRBJ2-7, with TRBD1 matching 12 bases. The V gene end was trimmed by 4 bases and the J gene end by 0 bases; junction bases not matched to a gene: 13. The germline V gene has CDR1 SQVTM and CDR2 ANQGSEA. The CDR3 extends over 18 amino acids. The CDR3: CSVGNRDRGPKSSYEQYF. CDR3 in DNA: TGCAGCGTTGGCAACCGGGACAGGGGGCCAAAGAGCTCCTACGAGCAGTACTTC.